This T cell receptor (beta chain) is from a study of cytomegalovirus exposure and HLA in healthy donors. Study-wide findings and caveats: HLA restriction was apparent for most CMV-associated TCR beta chains in a later analysis.

Donors sampled were nominally healthy, though unrecorded immune exposures were likely. Amplification used 60 Vbeta primers and 13 Jbeta primers. Sequencing was performed with immunoSEQ multiplex PCR; in TCRdb, only in-frame clones are kept and a portion is missing. The sample lists 200,000 to 250,000 clones; 75% to 90% were seen once. Of note for this clone: Its target is unknown.

The sample consisted of PBMCs. The source is a boy aged 2-9 years in good health and CMV-seronegative.

The DNA for the CDR3 is TGTGCCAGCAGCCAAGGCGGCGGGGTCACTGAAGCTTTCTTT. It codes for CASSQGGGVTEAFF. The chain uses TRBV4-2 and TRBJ1-1; D is unresolved. The ends were cut back, 1 base at V and 4 bases at J, with 10 bases in the middle. CDR1 is LGHNA and CDR2 is YNFKEQ in the germline V gene. The CDR3 is 14 residues long.